This T cell receptor beta chain was documented in a study of blood T cell repertoires in COVID-19. Study overall: COVID-19 samples from acute and convalescent phases originated in the United States, Italy and Spain. From T cells, B-cell-depleted T cells, or PBMCs came the material, which was cDNA or gDNA.

In the original processing: Reference gene primer amplification gave nucleated cell count estimates. The assay was immunoSEQ multiplex PCR, and TCRdb's table has in-frame clones only and misses some. Clonal size and the V and J genes are those of that table, whereas D and trimming came from the DNA. The sample shows under 200,000 clones, around four fifths of them seen only once. Seattle cases were enrolled at active infection and followed longitudinally. Germline-derived CDR1 and CDR2 are MNHEY and SMNVEV (reference sequence). The CDR3 has 16 amino acids. Trimming removed 0 bases at V and 0 bases at J, with 6 bases between.

The source of this sequence is a woman between 65 and 79 years old with COVID-19, enrolled during active disease. The chain has TRBV27 and TRBJ1-6; D call uncertain. The sample taken for sequencing was peripheral blood. CDR3 coding DNA: TGTGCCAGCAGTTTATCCGCCTACTCCTATAATTCACCCCTCCACTTT. Amino acid sequence: CASSLSAYSYNSPLHF.